This T cell receptor (beta chain) was observed in a study of T-cell memory formation after mild COVID-19. Trimming pared 1 base from V and 0 bases from J, leaving 6 bases between. This CDR3 is built from 15 residues. Looked up from germline, CDR1 is LGHNA and CDR2 is YSLEER. This clonotype has only a few counts. TCRdb recomputed calls from the 5' RACE reads with MiXCR, one row per CDR3 protein. The sample lists 180,000 or so distinct CDR3 sequences; 11% were seen once. This receptor was obtained from a man between 18 and 35 years old who had mild COVID-19 (a few samples of this study predate the infection). Cell type and time point are not known. This chain links TRBV4-3 with TRBJ2-2; D possibly corresponds to TRBD2 (6 bases). Source material: PBMCs or a T cell subset sorted from them (not recorded which). The CDR3 DNA sequence: TGCGCCAGCAGCCAAGGCGGGGCGAACACCGGGGAGCTGTTTTTT. Its protein is CASSQGGANTGELFF.